Here is one T cell receptor (beta chain) with its context. This specimen belongs to a study of blood T cell repertoires in COVID-19. Generated by immunoSEQ multiplex PCR, the TCRdb table keeps only in-frame clones and is missing some. The profile shows under 300,000 clones, approximately 90% of them singletons. This CDR3 has 15 residues. Germline CDR1 is SGHVS and CDR2 is FNYEAQ. J was trimmed by 7 bases and V by 5 bases; bases with no gene match: 11. This chain connects TRBV7-6 to TRBJ2-1; 7 nucleotides align to TRBD2. Sequencing was done on a sample of PBMCs or T cells enriched from blood (not recorded which). The sequence was obtained from a man aged 18 to 29 who had recovered from COVID-19. Here the CDR3 reads CASSGLAEKLNEQFF. In nucleotides, the CDR3 is TGTGCCAGCAGCGGTCTAGCGGAGAAACTAAATGAGCAGTTCTTC.